A selection of T cell receptor beta chains follows, all from one sample in a study of T-cell memory formation after mild COVID-19. TCRdb re-called the 5' RACE reads with MiXCR, one entry per CDR3 protein. The data show about 540,000 distinct CDR3 sequences, around 21% seen once. Sequenced: PBMCs or a T cell subset sorted from them (not recorded which). The receptors originated from an adult woman who had mild COVID-19 (a few samples of this study predate the infection). Cell type and time point are not known. CDR3s include the opening cysteine and the closing phenylalanine or tryptophan. A D gene is named only where the DNA matches it firmly. Rows give clone size only sometimes, using once, few, many, or a class for an expanded clone.

J gene | D gene | clone size | V gene | CDR3 DNA | CDR3 protein
TRBJ2-1 | TRBD2 | few | TRBV10-3 | TGTGCCATCAGTTGGACTAGCCTAAACTCCTACAATGAGCAGTTCTTC | CAISWTSLNSYNEQFF
TRBJ2-1 | TRBD2 | few | TRBV5-6 | TGTGCCAGCAGCTTGGCTCCGGGACTAGCGGCCAATGAGCAGTTCTTC | CASSLAPGLAANEQFF
TRBJ2-2 | TRBD1 | many | TRBV5-1 | TGCGCCAGCAGCCCCACAGGGGGCACCAACACCGGGGAGCTGTTTTTT | CASSPTGGTNTGELFF
TRBJ2-1 | TRBD1 | few | TRBV7-2 | TGTGCCAGCAGCCAGGACAGGGGCTGGAATGAGCAGTTCTTC | CASSQDRGWNEQFF
TRBJ2-5 | TRBD1 | few | TRBV12-3/TRBV12-4 | TGTGCCAGCAGTTTAGGGGGACAGGGCCTGGGTAGGGCCCAGTACTTC | CASSLGGQGLGRAQYF
TRBJ1-5 | NA | NA | TRBV9 | TGTGCCAGCAGCACCCTCGACAGCTTCAATCAGCCCCAGCATTTT | CASSTLDSFNQPQHF
TRBJ2-2 | TRBD2 | NA | TRBV7-9 | TGTGCCAGCAGCTTTACTCCCGCCCTAGCGGGAGCCAACACCGGGGAGCTGTTTTTT | CASSFTPALAGANTGELFF
TRBJ2-3 | TRBD1 | few | TRBV7-9 | TGTGCCAGCACCCCCCGGGACAGGGTGGCAGATACGCAGTATTTT | CASTPRDRVADTQYF
TRBJ1-2 | TRBD1 | NA | TRBV5-1 | TGCGCCAGCAGCCAGGACAGGGACTATGGCTACACCTTC | CASSQDRDYGYTF
TRBJ2-5 | NA | few | TRBV4-2 | TGTGCCAGCAGCCAAGCAAAAACGGGGGTTCGAGAGACCCAGTACTTC | CASSQAKTGVRETQYF
TRBJ2-1 | TRBD2 | NA | TRBV4-2 | TGTGCCAGCAGCCAAGATGGTGGCGGGAGTTACAATGAGCAGTTCTTC | CASSQDGGGSYNEQFF
TRBJ1-2 | TRBD1 | NA | TRBV30 | TGTGCCTGGAGCCGGGGACAGGGGAGGAGTGGCTACACCTTC | CAWSRGQGRSGYTF
TRBJ2-3 | NA | few | TRBV4-3 | TGCGCCAGCAGCCAAGATCCAGGGGCCCTCCCCACAGATACGCAGTATTTT | CASSQDPGALPTDTQYF
TRBJ2-7 | TRBD1 | few | TRBV12-3/TRBV12-4 | TGTGCCAGCAGCCCCGGGACAGGGAAATCAGGGGAGCAGTACTTC | CASSPGTGKSGEQYF
TRBJ2-1 | NA | few | TRBV12-3/TRBV12-4 | TGTGCCAGCAGTTTTGATCCCGCCGGTACTGAGCAGTTCTTC | CASSFDPAGTEQFF
TRBJ2-1 | TRBD2 | once | TRBV9 | TGTGCCAGCAGCGGGCTAGCGGGACAAAGCAATGAGCAGTTCTTC | CASSGLAGQSNEQFF
TRBJ1-1 | TRBD1 | NA | TRBV6-2/TRBV6-3 | TGTGCCAGCAGTTACTCGACTAGGGACAGGATCGCTGAAGCTTTCTTT | CASSYSTRDRIAEAFF
TRBJ2-1 | TRBD2 | NA | TRBV7-6 | TGTGCCAGCGGTGCGGGAGGAAGGGAGCAGTTCTTC | CASGAGGREQFF
TRBJ2-5 | NA | NA | TRBV7-9 | TGTGCCAGCAGCTTAGCGCACCCGGGCGGGACCCAGTACTTC | CASSLAHPGGTQYF
TRBJ1-6 | TRBD1 | NA | TRBV20-1 | TGCAGTGCTAGATGGGACAGGGCCTTCCACTTT | CSARWDRAFHF
TRBJ2-3 | NA | NA | TRBV5-1 | TGCGCCAGCAGCGCCGGGACTGGAGACACAGATACGCAGTATTTT | CASSAGTGDTDTQYF
TRBJ1-1 | NA | NA | TRBV5-1 | TGCGCCAGCAGCCGGGATGGGGGCGCAGGGACTGAAGCTTTCTTT | CASSRDGGAGTEAFF
TRBJ2-5 | NA | few | TRBV5-5 | TGTGCCAGCAGCTTGGCATACGGGGGCACCCAAGAGACCCAGTACTTC | CASSLAYGGTQETQYF
TRBJ1-2 | NA | NA | TRBV5-4 | TGTGCCAGCAGTCGTGTAGGGGCTCGGGGCTACACCTTC | CASSRVGARGYTF
TRBJ2-5 | NA | few | TRBV5-1 | TGCGCCAGCAGCTTGCAAACGGAAGAGACCCAGTACTTC | CASSLQTEETQYF
TRBJ2-2 | NA | NA | TRBV5-1 | TGCGCCAGCAGCTTGGACAGGAACACCGGGGAGCTGATTTTT | CASSLDRNTGELIF
TRBJ2-6 | NA | few | TRBV15 | TGTGCCACCAGCAGAGATGGATTCTCTGGGGCCAACGTCCTGACTTTC | CATSRDGFSGANVLTF
TRBJ2-1 | TRBD2 | NA | TRBV29-1 | TGCAGCGTTGGACCGGGACTAGCTGAGCAGTTCTTC | CSVGPGLAEQFF
TRBJ2-7 | NA | NA | TRBV6-1 | TGTGCCAGCAGTGAGTTAGCAGGTTCCTTTCGCGAGCAGTACTTC | CASSELAGSFREQYF
TRBJ2-2 | NA | NA | TRBV7-9 | TGTGCCAGCAGCTTACTCCTGGGGGCGAACACCGGGGATCTGTTTTTT | CASSLLLGANTGDLFF
TRBJ2-4 | NA | many | TRBV12-3/TRBV12-4 | TGTGCCAGCAGTCCTAGACAGATAGCCAAAAACATTCAGTACTTC | CASSPRQIAKNIQYF
TRBJ2-7 | NA | NA | TRBV4-3 | TGCGCCAGCAGCCGCTCTACCGGGGAATCCTACGAGCAGTACTTC | CASSRSTGESYEQYF
TRBJ1-5 | TRBD1 | NA | TRBV6-5 | TGTGCCAGCAGTGTACAGGGGGCCTTGGGCAATCAGCCCCAGCATTTT | CASSVQGALGNQPQHF
TRBJ1-2 | TRBD1 | NA | TRBV12-3/TRBV12-4 | TGTGCCAGCAGCCTACAGGGGTCGGGCTACACCTTC | CASSLQGSGYTF
TRBJ2-2 | TRBD2 | few | TRBV12-3/TRBV12-4 | TGTGCCAGCAGGTTAATAGCGGGACTAAACACCGGGGAGCTGTTTTTT | CASRLIAGLNTGELFF
TRBJ2-3 | TRBD2 | NA | TRBV7-9 | TGTGCCAGCAGCTCCTTAGCGGGGGGCGCAGATACGCAGTATTTT | CASSSLAGGADTQYF
TRBJ2-5 | NA | NA | TRBV16 | TGTGCCAGCAGCCAAGCGGTGGAGACCCAGTACTTC | CASSQAVETQYF
TRBJ1-2 | NA | once | TRBV7-8 | TGTGCCAGCAGCTCGCTCGGGCAGGTCGGCTATGGCTACACCTTC | CASSSLGQVGYGYTF
TRBJ1-2 | NA | NA | TRBV7-9 | TGTGCCAGCAGTCGGGGGGTTCAACCTAGCTATGGCTACACCTTC | CASSRGVQPSYGYTF
TRBJ2-2 | TRBD1 | NA | TRBV19 | TGTGCCAGTAGTTCGGACAGGAAGGGAGTCACCGGGGAGCTGTTTTTT | CASSSDRKGVTGELFF
TRBJ1-5 | NA | NA | TRBV7-2 | TGTGCCAGCAGCTTAGCCCCAAGCAATCAGCCCCAGCATTTT | CASSLAPSNQPQHF
TRBJ2-5 | NA | few | TRBV10-3 | TGTGCCATCAGTGAGCCCTGGTCGGAGGGGGTCAGCCAAGAGACCCAGTACTTC | CAISEPWSEGVSQETQYF
TRBJ1-1 | NA | NA | TRBV24-1 | TGTGCCACCAGTGATGGTGTTATGAACACTGAAGCTTTCTTT | CATSDGVMNTEAFF
TRBJ1-1 | NA | NA | TRBV9 | TGTGCCAGCAGCGTAGGGGACGGACAAGGAGGCACTGAAGCTTTCTTT | CASSVGDGQGGTEAFF
TRBJ1-2 | TRBD1 | few | TRBV11-1 | TGTGCCAGCAGCCCACGCGACAGGGTCGGGCATGGCTACACCTTC | CASSPRDRVGHGYTF
TRBJ1-2 | NA | NA | TRBV29-1 | TGCAGCGTTGGTTGGTCAGCGGAGGGGGGAGGCTACACCTTC | CSVGWSAEGGGYTF
TRBJ2-3 | TRBD2 | NA | TRBV9 | TGTGCCAGCAGCGTAGCTGCGGCGGGAGGGCCGGATACGCAGTATTTT | CASSVAAAGGPDTQYF
TRBJ2-1 | NA | NA | TRBV24-1 | TGTGCCACCAGTGACCCACTAGTTGCGGGTCCTCTCAATGAGCAGTTCTTC | CATSDPLVAGPLNEQFF
TRBJ2-7 | TRBD1 | few | TRBV7-6 | TGTGCCAGCAGCTTAGTTCCGGGACAGGGCCCGCGGCTCTACGAGCAGTACTTC | CASSLVPGQGPRLYEQYF
TRBJ2-2 | TRBD1 | few | TRBV19 | TGTGCCAGTAGTAAAGCAGGCAGGGGGCCTGGCGGGGAGCTGTTTTTT | CASSKAGRGPGGELFF
TRBJ2-7 | NA | few | TRBV7-9 | TGTGCCAGCAGCTTGGGACTGGCTGAAGGCACATACTTC | CASSLGLAEGTYF